This TCR beta chain was observed in a study of T-cell memory formation after mild COVID-19. Background on the study: Across donors, TCR clusters were largely donor specific.

The study, taken as a whole, reports: Among CD4+ contracting clones, most were CM and EM, and CD8+ ones EMRA. CD4/CD8 balance held among clones contracting day 15 to 85, and later expanders leaned CD4+.

It was 5'RACE with constant-segment primers that produced the TCR alpha and TCR beta cDNA libraries, which carried sample barcodes and UMIs. TCRdb ran MiXCR on the 5' RACE reads and lists one entry per CDR3 protein. The sample carries 450,000 to 650,000 distinct CDR3 sequences, about 20% recorded once. CDR3 length: 15 residues. Trimming took off 2 bases at V and 7 bases at J, with 17 bases between the two ends. Per germline, CDR1 ENHRY and CDR2 SYGVKD. This clonotype came up a few times. Its specificity is unknown. This sequence originates from an adult woman who had mild COVID-19 (a few samples of this study predate the infection). Cell type and time point are not known. The chain has TRBV10-3 and TRBJ1-1; D possibly corresponds to TRBD1 (5 bases). Source material: PBMCs or a T cell subset sorted from them (not recorded which). The CDR3 DNA reads TGTGCCATCAGTGAGCCGGGGACCGTTGGGGGTGAAGCTTTCTTT. The encoded protein is CAISEPGTVGGEAFF.